The TCR beta chain under discussion was sequenced for a study of cytomegalovirus exposure and HLA in healthy donors. The PCR used 60 Vbeta and 13 Jbeta primers. Assay: immunoSEQ multiplex PCR; the TCRdb copy retains only in-frame clones and omits some. The repertoire holds some 40,000 clones, with 81% as singletons. General study points: Later analysis found that TCR beta chains associated with HLA were more clonally expanded than other, equally common chains. Beyond CMV serostatus, there was no information to go on about immune exposure.

As for this clone: Its antigen is unknown.

The specimen sequenced was PBMCs. The TCR sequence derives from a man aged 50 or older in good health and CMV-seronegative.

The CDR3 nucleotides read TGTGCCTGGGCGGGACTAGCCGGCGAGACCCAGTACTTC. Encoded protein: CAWAGLAGETQYF. V is TRBV30 and J is TRBJ2-5; 9 nucleotides match TRBD2. The V segment lost 5 bases and the J segment 5 bases; nucleotides outside the gene matches: 6. Per germline, CDR1 GTSNPN and CDR2 SVGIG (reference sequence). The CDR3 length is 13 residues.